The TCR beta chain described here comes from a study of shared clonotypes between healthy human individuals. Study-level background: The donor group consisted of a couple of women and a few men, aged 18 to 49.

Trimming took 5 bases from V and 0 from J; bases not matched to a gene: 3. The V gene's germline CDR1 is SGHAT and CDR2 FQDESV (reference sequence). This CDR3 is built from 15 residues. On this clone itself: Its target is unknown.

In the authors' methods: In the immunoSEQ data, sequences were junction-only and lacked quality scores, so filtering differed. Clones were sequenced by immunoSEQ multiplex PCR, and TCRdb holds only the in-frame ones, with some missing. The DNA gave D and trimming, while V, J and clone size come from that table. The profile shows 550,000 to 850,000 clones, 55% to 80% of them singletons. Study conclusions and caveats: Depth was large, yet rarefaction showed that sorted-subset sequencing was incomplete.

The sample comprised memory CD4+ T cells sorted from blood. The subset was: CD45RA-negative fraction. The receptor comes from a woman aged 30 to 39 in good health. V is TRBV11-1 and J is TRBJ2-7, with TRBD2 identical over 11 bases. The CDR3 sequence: CASSDLAGGSYEQYF. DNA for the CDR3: TGTGCCAGCAGCGACCTAGCGGGAGGCTCCTACGAGCAGTACTTC.